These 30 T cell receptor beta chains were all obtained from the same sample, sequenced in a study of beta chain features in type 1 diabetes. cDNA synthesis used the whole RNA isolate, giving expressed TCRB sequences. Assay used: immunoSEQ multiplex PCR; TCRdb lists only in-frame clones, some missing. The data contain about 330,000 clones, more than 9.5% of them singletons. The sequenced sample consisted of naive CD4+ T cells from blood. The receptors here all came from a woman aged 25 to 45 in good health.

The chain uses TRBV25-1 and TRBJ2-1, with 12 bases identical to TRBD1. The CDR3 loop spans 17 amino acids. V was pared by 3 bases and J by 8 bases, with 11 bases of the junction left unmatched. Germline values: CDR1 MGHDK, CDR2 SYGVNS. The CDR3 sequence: CASSEGQGARLRDEQFF. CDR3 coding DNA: TGTGCCAGCAGTGAGGGACAGGGGGCCCGACTGAGGGATGAGCAGTTCTTC.

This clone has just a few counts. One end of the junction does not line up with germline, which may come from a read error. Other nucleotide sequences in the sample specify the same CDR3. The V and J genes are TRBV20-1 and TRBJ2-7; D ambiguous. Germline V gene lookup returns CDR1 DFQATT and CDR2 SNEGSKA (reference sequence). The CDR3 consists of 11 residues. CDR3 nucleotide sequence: TGCAGTGCTCGAGACAACTACGAGCAGTACTTC. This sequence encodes CSARDNYEQYF.

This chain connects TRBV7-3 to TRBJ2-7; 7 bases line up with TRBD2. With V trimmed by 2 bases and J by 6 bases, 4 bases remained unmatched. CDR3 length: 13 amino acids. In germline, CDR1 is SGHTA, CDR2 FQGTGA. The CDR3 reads CASSLQRDSEQYF. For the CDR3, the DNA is TGTGCCAGCAGCTTACAGCGGGACTCCGAGCAGTACTTC.

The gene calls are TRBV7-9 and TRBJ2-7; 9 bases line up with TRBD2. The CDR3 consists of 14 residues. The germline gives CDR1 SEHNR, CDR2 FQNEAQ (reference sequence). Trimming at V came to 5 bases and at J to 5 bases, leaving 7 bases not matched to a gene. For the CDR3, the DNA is TGTGCCAGCAGCAGGGTAGCGGGAGTTAACGAGCAGTACTTC. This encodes CASSRVAGVNEQYF.

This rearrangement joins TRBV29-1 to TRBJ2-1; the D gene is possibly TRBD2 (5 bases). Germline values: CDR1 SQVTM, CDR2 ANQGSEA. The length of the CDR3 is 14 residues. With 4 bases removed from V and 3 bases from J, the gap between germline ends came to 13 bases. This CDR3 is CSVVRGLNYNEQFF. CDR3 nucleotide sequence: TGCAGCGTTGTACGGGGTCTGAACTACAATGAGCAGTTCTTC.

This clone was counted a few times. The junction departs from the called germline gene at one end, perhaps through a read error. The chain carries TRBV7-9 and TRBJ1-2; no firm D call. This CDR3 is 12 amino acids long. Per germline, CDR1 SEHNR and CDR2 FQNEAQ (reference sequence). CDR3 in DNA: TGTGCCAGCAGCTTCGATGTGGCAGGCCGTGCCTTC. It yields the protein CASSFDVAGRAF.

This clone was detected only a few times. The DNA for the CDR3 is TGTGCCAGCTCACCCCGGGACAGGGCCTCCTACGAGCAGTACTTC. Amino acids: CASSPRDRASYEQYF. The gene calls are TRBV18 and TRBJ2-7, with TRBD1 matching over 9 bases. The germline V gene has CDR1 KGHSH and CDR2 LQKENI. The CDR3 totals 15 residues. Trimming took 3 bases from V and 0 from J; bases not matched to a gene: 3.

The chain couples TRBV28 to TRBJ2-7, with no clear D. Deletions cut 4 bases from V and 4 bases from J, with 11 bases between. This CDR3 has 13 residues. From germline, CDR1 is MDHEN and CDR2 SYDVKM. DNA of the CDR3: TGTGCCAGCAGTTCACACCTCCATTACGAGCAGTACTTC. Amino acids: CASSSHLHYEQYF.

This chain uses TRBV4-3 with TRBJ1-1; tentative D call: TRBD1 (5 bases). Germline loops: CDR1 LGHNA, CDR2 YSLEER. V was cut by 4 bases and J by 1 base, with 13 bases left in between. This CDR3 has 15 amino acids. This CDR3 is CASSLGGVSNTEAFF. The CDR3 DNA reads TGCGCCAGCAGCCTTGGGGGGGTGTCGAACACTGAAGCTTTCTTT.

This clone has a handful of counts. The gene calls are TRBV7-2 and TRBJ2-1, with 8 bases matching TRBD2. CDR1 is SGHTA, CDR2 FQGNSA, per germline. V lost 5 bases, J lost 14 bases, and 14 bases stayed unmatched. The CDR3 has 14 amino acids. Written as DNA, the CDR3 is TGTGCCAGCAGCCCTGAAATTGGTAGCGGGAATAAGTTCTTC. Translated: CASSPEIGSGNKFF.

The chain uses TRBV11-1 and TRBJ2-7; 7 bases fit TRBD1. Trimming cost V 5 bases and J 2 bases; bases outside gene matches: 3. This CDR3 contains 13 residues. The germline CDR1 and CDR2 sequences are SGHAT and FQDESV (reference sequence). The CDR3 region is CASSRDSPYEQYF. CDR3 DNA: TGTGCCAGCAGCCGGGACAGCCCCTACGAGCAGTACTTC. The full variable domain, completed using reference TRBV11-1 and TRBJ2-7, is EAEVAQSPRYKITEKSQAVAFWCDPISGHATLYWYRQILGQGPELLVQFQDESVVDDSQLPKDRFSAERLKGVDSTLKIQPAELGDSAMYLCASSRDSPYEQYFGPGTRLTVT.

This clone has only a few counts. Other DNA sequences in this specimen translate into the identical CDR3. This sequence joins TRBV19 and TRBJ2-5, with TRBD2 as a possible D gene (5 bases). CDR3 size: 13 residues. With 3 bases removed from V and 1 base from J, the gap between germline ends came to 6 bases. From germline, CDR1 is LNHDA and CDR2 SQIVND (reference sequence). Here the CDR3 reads CASSIGGQETQYF. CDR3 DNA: TGTGCCAGTAGTATCGGAGGCCAAGAGACCCAGTACTTC.

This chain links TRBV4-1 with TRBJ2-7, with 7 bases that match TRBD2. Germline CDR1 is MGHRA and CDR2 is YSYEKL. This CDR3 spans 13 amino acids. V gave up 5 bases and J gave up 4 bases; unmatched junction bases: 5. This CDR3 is CASSYREDYEQYF. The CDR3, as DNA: TGCGCCAGCAGCTACCGGGAGGATTACGAGCAGTACTTC.

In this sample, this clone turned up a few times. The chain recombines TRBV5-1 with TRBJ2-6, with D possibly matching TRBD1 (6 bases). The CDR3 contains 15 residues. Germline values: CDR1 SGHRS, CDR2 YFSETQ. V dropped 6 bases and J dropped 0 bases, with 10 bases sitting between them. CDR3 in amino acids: CASTGVVSGANVLTF. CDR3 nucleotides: TGCGCCAGCACAGGGGTCGTCTCTGGGGCCAACGTCCTGACTTTC.

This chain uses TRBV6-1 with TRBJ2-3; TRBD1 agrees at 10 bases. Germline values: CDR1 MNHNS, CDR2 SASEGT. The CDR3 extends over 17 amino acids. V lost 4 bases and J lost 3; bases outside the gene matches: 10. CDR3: CASSGGDRGLLTDTQYF. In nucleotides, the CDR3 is TGTGCCAGCAGTGGGGGAGACAGGGGGCTTTTGACAGATACGCAGTATTTT.

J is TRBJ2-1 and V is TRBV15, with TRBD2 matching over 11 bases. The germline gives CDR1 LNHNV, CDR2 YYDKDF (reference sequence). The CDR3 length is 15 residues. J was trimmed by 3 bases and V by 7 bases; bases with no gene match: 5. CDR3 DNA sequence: TGTGCCACCACCCCCGGGACTAGCGGCTACAATGAGCAGTTCTTC. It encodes CATTPGTSGYNEQFF.

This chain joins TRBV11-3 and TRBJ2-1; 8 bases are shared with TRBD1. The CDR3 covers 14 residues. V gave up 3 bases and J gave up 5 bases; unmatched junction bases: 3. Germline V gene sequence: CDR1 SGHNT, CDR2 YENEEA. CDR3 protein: CASSFGTGNNEQFF. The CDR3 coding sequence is TGTGCCAGCAGCTTCGGGACAGGCAACAATGAGCAGTTCTTC. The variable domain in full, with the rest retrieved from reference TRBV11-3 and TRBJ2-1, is EAGVVQSPRYKIIEKKQPVAFWCNPISGHNTLYWYLQNLGQGPELLIRYENEEAVDDSQLPKDRFSAERLKGVDSTLKIQPAELGDSAVYLCASSFGTGNNEQFFGPGTRLTVL.

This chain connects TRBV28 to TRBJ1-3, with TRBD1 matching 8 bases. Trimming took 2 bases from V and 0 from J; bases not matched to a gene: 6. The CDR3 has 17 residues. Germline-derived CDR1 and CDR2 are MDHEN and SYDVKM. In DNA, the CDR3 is TGTGCCAGCAGTTTACTCGGACAGGGAAGCTCTGGAAACACCATATATTTT. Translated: CASSLLGQGSSGNTIYF.

The CDR3 coding sequence is TGTGCCAGCAGTCTACAGGGGAACCAAGAGACCCAGTACTTC. It specifies CASSLQGNQETQYF. This rearrangement joins TRBV27 to TRBJ2-5, with 7 bases lining up with TRBD1. V was pared by 5 bases and J by 0 bases, with 3 bases of the junction left unmatched. Germline loops: CDR1 MNHEY, CDR2 SMNVEV (reference sequence). The CDR3 is 14 residues long.

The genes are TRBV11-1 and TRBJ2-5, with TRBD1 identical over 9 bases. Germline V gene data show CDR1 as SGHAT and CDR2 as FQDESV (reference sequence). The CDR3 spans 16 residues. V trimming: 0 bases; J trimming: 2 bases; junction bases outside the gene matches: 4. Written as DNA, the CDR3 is TGTGCCAGCAGCTTAGCGGCGGGACAGGGACAAGAGACCCAGTACTTC. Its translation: CASSLAAGQGQETQYF.

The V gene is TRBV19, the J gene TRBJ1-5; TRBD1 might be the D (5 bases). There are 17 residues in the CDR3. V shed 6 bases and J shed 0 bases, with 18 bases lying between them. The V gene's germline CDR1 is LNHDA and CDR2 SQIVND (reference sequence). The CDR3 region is CASSWGSGEPSNQPQHF. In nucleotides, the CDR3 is TGTGCCAGTAGCTGGGGGAGCGGGGAACCTAGCAATCAGCCCCAGCATTTT.

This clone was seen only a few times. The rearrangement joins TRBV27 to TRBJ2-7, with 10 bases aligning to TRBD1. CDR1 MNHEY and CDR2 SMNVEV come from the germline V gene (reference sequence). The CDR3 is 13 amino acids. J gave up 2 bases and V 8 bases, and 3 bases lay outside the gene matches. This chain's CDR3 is CASSGTGAYEQYF. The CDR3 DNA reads TGTGCCAGCTCCGGGACAGGGGCCTACGAGCAGTACTTC.

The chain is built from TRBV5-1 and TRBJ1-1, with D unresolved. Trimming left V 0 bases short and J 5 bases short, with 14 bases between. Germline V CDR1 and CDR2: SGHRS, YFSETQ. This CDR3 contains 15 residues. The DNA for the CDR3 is TGCGCCAGCAGCTTGGTACGGGGTAGAGGTACTGAAGCTTTCTTT. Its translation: CASSLVRGRGTEAFF.

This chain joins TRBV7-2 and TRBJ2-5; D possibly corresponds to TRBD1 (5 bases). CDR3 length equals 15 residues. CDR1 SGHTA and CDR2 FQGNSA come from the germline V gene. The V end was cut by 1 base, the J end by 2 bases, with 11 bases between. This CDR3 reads CASSLEAGWQETQYF. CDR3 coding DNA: TGTGCCAGCAGCTTAGAAGCAGGGTGGCAAGAGACCCAGTACTTC. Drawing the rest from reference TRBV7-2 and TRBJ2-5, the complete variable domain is GAGVSQSPSNKVTEKGKDVELRCDPISGHTALYWYRQSLGQGLEFLIYFQGNSAPDKSGLPSDRFSAERTGGSVSTLTIQRTQQEDSAVYLCASSLEAGWQETQYFGPGTRLLVL.

The CDR3 spells CASSPLGSGSSNEQYF. CDR3 DNA: TGTGCCAGCAGCCCACTGGGGAGCGGGAGCTCTAACGAGCAGTACTTC. The genes are TRBV7-9 and TRBJ2-7, with 8 bases matching TRBD2. The CDR3 is 16 residues long. V lost 5 bases to trimming and J lost 5 bases; unmatched junction nucleotides: 14. Germline loops: CDR1 SEHNR, CDR2 FQNEAQ (reference sequence).

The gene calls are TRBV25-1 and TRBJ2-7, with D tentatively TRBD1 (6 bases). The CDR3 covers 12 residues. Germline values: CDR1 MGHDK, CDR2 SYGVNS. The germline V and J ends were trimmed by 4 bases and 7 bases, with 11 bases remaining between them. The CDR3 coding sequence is TGTGCCAGCAGTGGGGGGCTAAGGGAGCAGTACTTC. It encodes CASSGGLREQYF.

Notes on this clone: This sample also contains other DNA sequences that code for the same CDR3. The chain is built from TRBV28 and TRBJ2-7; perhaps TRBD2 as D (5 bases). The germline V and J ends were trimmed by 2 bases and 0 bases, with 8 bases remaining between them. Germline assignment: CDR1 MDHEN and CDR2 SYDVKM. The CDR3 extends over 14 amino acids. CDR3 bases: TGTGCCAGCAGTTTAGAGGGCAGCTCCTACGAGCAGTACTTC. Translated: CASSLEGSSYEQYF.

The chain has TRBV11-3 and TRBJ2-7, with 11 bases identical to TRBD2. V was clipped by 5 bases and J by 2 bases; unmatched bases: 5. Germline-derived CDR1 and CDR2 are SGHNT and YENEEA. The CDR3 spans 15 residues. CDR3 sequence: CASSGGTSGPYEQYF. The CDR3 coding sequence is TGTGCCAGCAGCGGAGGGACTAGCGGCCCCTACGAGCAGTACTTC. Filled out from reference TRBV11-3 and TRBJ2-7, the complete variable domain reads EAGVVQSPRYKIIEKKQPVAFWCNPISGHNTLYWYLQNLGQGPELLIRYENEEAVDDSQLPKDRFSAERLKGVDSTLKIQPAELGDSAVYLCASSGGTSGPYEQYFGPGTRLTVT.

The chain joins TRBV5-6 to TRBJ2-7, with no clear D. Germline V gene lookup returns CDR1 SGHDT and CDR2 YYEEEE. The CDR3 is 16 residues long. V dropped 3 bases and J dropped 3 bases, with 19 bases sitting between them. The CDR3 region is CASSSPAGFSNYEQYF. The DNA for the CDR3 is TGTGCCAGCAGCTCGCCGGCCGGGTTCTCCAACTACGAGCAGTACTTC.

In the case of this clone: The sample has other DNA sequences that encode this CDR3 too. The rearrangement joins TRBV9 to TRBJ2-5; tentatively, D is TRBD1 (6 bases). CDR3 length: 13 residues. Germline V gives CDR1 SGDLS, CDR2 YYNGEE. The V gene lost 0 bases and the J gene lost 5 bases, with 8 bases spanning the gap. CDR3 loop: CASSVGQGETQYF. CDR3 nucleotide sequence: TGTGCCAGCAGCGTAGGTCAGGGGGAGACCCAGTACTTC.